Described below is a single T cell receptor beta chain sequence and its context. This clonotype appeared a few times. Its antigen has not been determined. Within one base of it there is no much larger clone, and no base qualities were kept. Libraries of naive CD8 T cells were built from anywhere between about 19,000 and 1,100,000 sorted cells, with 10%, 30% or 50% of the purified RNA used. On a BD FACSAria II, naive CD8 T cells were FACS-sorted as CD8+CD4-CCR7+CD45RA+ and collected into RLT Plus buffer. Detection sensitivity was tested by spiking Jurkat RNA equal to around 11 TCR copies' worth into samples containing roughly 19,000-1,100,000 naive CD8 T cells. CD8 T cells were enriched using RosetteSep CD8+ T Cell Enrichment Cocktail and Ficoll-Paque, and the enriched cells then underwent ACK red cell lysis. This sample is part of a study of molecular identifiers for immune sequencing clone quantification listed by TCRdb under 2018. General notes on the study: For a replicate experiment, RNA from around 20,000 or 99,000 naive CD8 T cells was divided into five aliquots, of which four were sequenced. The study was a methods study using CD8 T cells to benchmark molecular-identifier clustering-based TCR repertoire sequencing (MIDCIRS) and TCR RNA copy counting. General findings and caveats noted by the study authors: Spiked-in Jurkat TCR RNA equivalent to a single cell was reported to be detectable even among more than 900,000 naive CD8 T cells. Clones above 20 RNA copies held over 99% of molecules in CMV-specific effector cells but under 1% in naive cells. Highly expanded clone sizes could be underestimated if identical TCR molecules share a barcode. The naive libraries included spiked-in Jurkat TCR RNA (roughly 9 copies' worth), and this RNA is not part of the donor repertoire. Modeling gave approximately 3 recovered TCR RNA copies per cell versus about 10 by digital PCR, implying approximately 30% capture efficiency. When barcode sub-clustering was omitted, TCR diversity was inflated by chimeric consensus sequences, with chimeras reaching as high as 47%.

Library method: PCR. Sequencing took place on a NextSeq 500. Bulk TCR libraries were prepared as previously described, using TCR primers listed in Table S5. Total RNA was purified with the Qiagen AllPrep DNA/RNA kit. Before analysis, reads from multiple sequencing runs of one library were combined. On the study's bioinformatics: Reads were retained only if their TCR constant sequence matched exactly, and those retained reads were trimmed to 150 nt and grouped according to their 12-nt molecular barcodes. Within each barcode group, reads were sub-clustered at a 15% Levenshtein threshold, and quality-weighted consensus sequences were built per RNA molecule. Non-functional sequences were excluded, and lower-count sequences lying one edit away from another sequence were also excluded. On the basis of fitting two negative binomial distributions, barcode sub-clusters with fewer than 20% of the maximum read count were discarded. TCRdb reanalyzed the raw reads on its own, using fastp at Q25 for trimming and MiXCR for clone calling, and kept in-frame beta chains. Entries are consolidated by CDR3 protein sequence, retaining the most common genes and DNA. In this record, the V and J calls reflect TCRdb's handling and not the investigators' own analysis. The sample contains more than 450,000 distinct CDR3 sequences, roughly 26% of them found a single time. The ten largest make up 0.7% to 0.9% of the sample.

There are 17 amino acids in the CDR3, from cysteine to phenylalanine inclusive. The kept DNA is CDR3 alone, 51 bases in frame from the first base. This sequence uses TRBV21-1 and TRBJ2-7; the table calls TRBD2, which could not be checked here. TRBV21-1 represents a pseudogene. The receptor was derived from a human donor in good health. Some libraries in this study had Jurkat cell RNA spiked in. The source material was naive CD8+ T cells from blood, with Jurkat cell RNA spiked in. Sample cell subset or site, as interpreted from the label and publication: FACS-sorted CD8+CD4-CCR7+CD45RA+ naive T cells. The DNA reads as follows: TGTGCCAGCAAAGGGGGTTATGCCGGCGGGAGGGCCGGCGAGCAGTACTTC. This is translated as CASKGGYAGGRAGEQYF.